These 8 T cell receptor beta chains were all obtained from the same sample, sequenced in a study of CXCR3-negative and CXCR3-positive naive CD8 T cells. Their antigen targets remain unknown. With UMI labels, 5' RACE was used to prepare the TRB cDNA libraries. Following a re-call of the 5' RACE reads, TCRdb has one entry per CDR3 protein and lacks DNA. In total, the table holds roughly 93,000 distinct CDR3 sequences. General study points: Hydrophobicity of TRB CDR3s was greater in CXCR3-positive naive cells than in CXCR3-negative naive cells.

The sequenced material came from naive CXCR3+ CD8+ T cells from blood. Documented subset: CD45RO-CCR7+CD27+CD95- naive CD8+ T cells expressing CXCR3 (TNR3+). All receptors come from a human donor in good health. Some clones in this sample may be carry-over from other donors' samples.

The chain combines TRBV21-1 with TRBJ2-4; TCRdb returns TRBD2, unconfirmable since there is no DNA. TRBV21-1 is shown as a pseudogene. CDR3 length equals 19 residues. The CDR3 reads CASSRLVAGSFLTKNIQYF.

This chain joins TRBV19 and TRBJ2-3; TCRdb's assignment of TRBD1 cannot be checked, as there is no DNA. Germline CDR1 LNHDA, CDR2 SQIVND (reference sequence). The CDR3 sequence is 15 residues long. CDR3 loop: CASSIQDSNTDTQYF.

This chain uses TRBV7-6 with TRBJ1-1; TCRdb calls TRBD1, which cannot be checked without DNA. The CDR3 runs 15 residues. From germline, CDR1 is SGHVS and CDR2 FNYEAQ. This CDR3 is CASSTGQGAWTEAFF.

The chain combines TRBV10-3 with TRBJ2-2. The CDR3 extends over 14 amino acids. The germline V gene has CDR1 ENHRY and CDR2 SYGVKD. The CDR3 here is CAISDKGNTGELFF.

The CDR3 loop reads CSVEVRTGGMSTDTQYF. This chain links TRBV29-1 with TRBJ2-3; lacking DNA, the TRBD1 call made by TCRdb goes unchecked. The CDR3 runs 17 residues. CDR1 and CDR2 (germline): SQVTM, ANQGSEA.

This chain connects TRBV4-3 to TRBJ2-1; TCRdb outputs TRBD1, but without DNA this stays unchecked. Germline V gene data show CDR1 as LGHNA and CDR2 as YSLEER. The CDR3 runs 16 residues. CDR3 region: CASSLEGGNPYNEQFF.

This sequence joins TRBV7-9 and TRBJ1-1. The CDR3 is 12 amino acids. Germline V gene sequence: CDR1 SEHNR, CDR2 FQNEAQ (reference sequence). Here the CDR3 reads CASSFFNTEAFF. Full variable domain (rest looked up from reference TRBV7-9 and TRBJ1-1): DTGVSQNPRHKITKRGQNVTFRCDPISEHNRLYWYRQTLGQGPEFLTYFQNEAQLEKSRLLSDRFSAERPKGSFSTLEIQRTEQGDSAMYLCASSFFNTEAFFGQGTRLTVV.

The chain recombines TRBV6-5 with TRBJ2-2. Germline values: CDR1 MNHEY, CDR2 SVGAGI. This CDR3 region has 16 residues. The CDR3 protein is CASSRSEYTNTGELFF.